This entry is about one T cell receptor (beta chain). Its antigen is currently unknown. These data belong to a study of cytomegalovirus exposure and HLA in healthy donors. Study context: Early release data held roughly 90 million unique TCRs from HLA-typed donors. Ancestry clustering placed about 80% of several hundred genotyped donors in the Caucasian-associated cluster.

The CDR3 runs to 16 residues. Unmatched junction bases numbered 4, after V lost 1 base and J lost 2 bases. Germline values: CDR1 LGHNA, CDR2 YNFKEQ. PCR was performed using 60 Vbeta and 13 Jbeta primers. The data were produced by immunoSEQ multiplex PCR, yet TCRdb's version contains in-frame clones alone and is incomplete. The sample yields under 150,000 clones, approximately 81% seen once. Study results and caveats: Judged likely to be a sequencing artifact was a cluster of highly shared sequence variants. Later on, a genetic analysis was performed. It linked a missense variant in DCLRE1C with V- and J-gene trimming of TCR beta.

The chain links TRBV4-2 to TRBJ2-3; 9 nucleotides align to TRBD2. The clonotype comes from a woman aged 40 to 49 in good health and CMV-seropositive. Sequenced material: PBMCs. CDR3 in DNA: TGTGCCAGCAGCCAAGCCAGCGGGGGGCTCACAGATACGCAGTATTTT. This encodes CASSQASGGLTDTQYF.